This record concerns one T cell receptor (beta chain) sequence. Assay: immunoSEQ multiplex PCR; the TCRdb copy retains only in-frame clones and omits some. This table holds under 250,000 clones, around 82% found once. This record comes from a study of blood T cell repertoires in COVID-19. CDR1 SEHNR and CDR2 FQNEAQ come from the germline V gene (reference sequence). The V and J ends lost 7 bases and 12 bases, in that order; junction bases with no gene match: 14. This CDR3 is 13 amino acids long. The chain uses TRBV7-9 and TRBJ1-2, with 7 bases identical to TRBD1. Sequenced sample: peripheral blood. This TCR was sampled from a woman aged 70-85 years with acute or convalescent COVID-19. CDR3: CASTPTPGTDNTF. The CDR3 DNA sequence: TGTGCCAGCACCCCAACCCCCGGGACAGACAACACCTTC. The full variable domain, in which reference TRBV7-9 and TRBJ1-2 provide the parts outside the CDR3, is DTGVSQNPRHKITKRGQNVTFRCDPISEHNRLYWYRQTLGQGPEFLTYFQNEAQLEKSRLLSDRFSAERPKGSFSTLEIQRTEQGDSAMYLCASTPTPGTDNTFGSGTRLTVV.